This TCR beta chain was documented in a study of T cell responses to AZD1222 COVID-19 vaccine listed by TCRdb under 2021. Background for the entire study: Because spike-specific TCR depth and breadth did not differ between the two schedules, AZD1222 recipients who got a second dose at roughly 4 weeks were pooled with those who got a second dose at roughly 12 weeks. TCR sequencing was performed for approximately 240 trial participants, of whom roughly 200 were given two doses of AZD1222 and approximately 25 were given two doses of MenACWY control vaccine. Trial participants were enrolled into age subgroups of 18-55, 56-69 and 70-plus years, which contained 148, 28 and 57 TCR-sequenced participants, respectively. Overall study results and their limits: Vaccine-associated CD4 TCRs spanned the whole spike protein, with dominant responses in regions 160-218 and 743-854. Because no day 14 peak-response samples were available, the repertoires could be characterized only after the peak T cell response. Spike-specific TCR breadth and depth rose significantly after two AZD1222 doses compared with day 0 and with MenACWY recipients. Conclusions about previously exposed vaccinees were limited because only a handful of AZD1222 recipients were SARS-CoV-2 seropositive at baseline. In the small 56-69-year group, the increase in depth fell short of significance, most likely because of low power. Reportedly, close to half of the unique spike-specific TCRs recognized epitopes lying outside the regions that are mutated in the B.1.351 and B.1.1.7 variants. Participants were mostly white British, with more females than males. The authors suggested clonal diversity may have been underestimated.

This clone was found a few times. This clone's antigen is unknown. Base qualities are not at hand, and no much larger clone is one base apart. V sheds 6 bases and J sheds 5 bases, leaving 10 bases between their ends. The germline V gene sets CDR1 to MNHEY and CDR2 to SVGEGT. From the cysteine up to the phenylalanine, the CDR3 has a length of 13 residues. The entry retains the CDR3 DNA only, 39 bases that are in frame from base 1. The CDR3 regions of human TCRbeta chains were analyzed by immunosequencing. The authors processed their data as follows. TCRs in the repertoires were compared against a reference library of SARS-CoV-2-specific TCRs that had been generated with the MIRA antigen-specificity platform. Breadth was defined as the fraction of unique TCRs that were SARS-CoV-2-associated, and depth was defined as the fraction of total T cells that were SARS-CoV-2-associated. Using the MIRA data, each spike-specific TCR was mapped to the spike region that the TCR reacts to and placed in a CD4 or CD8 class. Log10-transformed breadth and depth values were compared by one-way ANOVA with Sidak's multiple comparisons tests. TCRdb provides this immuneACCESS table in a form limited to in-frame rearrangements. Some clones are lacking; in checked studies, under half of them reflect an unresolved V gene, and why the rest are absent is not known. Clone size and V and J calls were adopted from that table, with D and trimming inferred from the DNA. The sample includes about 190,000 clones, with just over 90% observed a single time. The top ten hold 0.99% of the sample.

The sample's time point label, in plain terms: baseline before first vaccination. Samples from vaccinated people were obtained from the UK trials COV001 and COV002, which included a single-blind randomized controlled phase 2/3 trial of AZD1222 (ChAdOx1 nCoV-19) in healthy adults. For TCRbeta chain sequencing, PBMC samples from trial participants were taken at day 0 and at day 28 after the second dose. The chain employs TRBV6-2 or TRBV6-3 and TRBJ2-2; too little of a D gene remains to name it. The sequencing used peripheral blood, collected on day 0 of AZD1222 vaccination. The receptor was isolated from an adult in good health. The CDR3 protein is CASSRLSTGELFF. The nucleotide sequence reads as follows: TGTGCCAGCAGCCGTCTAAGTACCGGGGAGCTGTTTTTT.